A single sample gave rise to the 26 T cell receptor beta chains below, sequenced in a study of regulatory T cells in long-lasting Graves disease. The authors built TCR beta libraries using iRepertoire HTBI primers and Arm-PCR of CDR3 regions. Each CDR3 protein is one row after TCRdb ran MiXCR on the multiplex PCR reads. The sample contains around 510,000 distinct CDR3 sequences, around 21% of which appear only once. Time point of the sample: persistent/refractory GD, antithyroid drugs over 5 years with positive TRAb. The TCR library was prepared using RNA isolated from PBMCs. This material consisted of peripheral blood mononuclear cells (PBMCs), taken when the disease was refractory, from a patient treated with antithyroid drugs. The origin of the receptors is a female donor with Graves disease.

This clonotype was found many times. The V call is TRBV28, the J call TRBJ1-1; D remains unclear. V dropped 7 bases and J dropped 0 bases, with 15 bases sitting between them. Germline V lookup: CDR1 MDHEN, CDR2 SYDVKM. CDR3 length: 15 amino acids. CDR3 sequence (DNA): TGTGCCAGCACACCTCGTAAACTTCTGAACACTGAAGCTTTCTTT. Translated: CASTPRKLLNTEAFF. Filled out from reference TRBV28 and TRBJ1-1, the complete variable domain reads DVKVTQSSRYLVKRTGEKVFLECVQDMDHENMFWYRQDPGLGLRLIYFSYDVKMKEKGDIPEGYSVSREKKERFSLILESASTNQTSMYLCASTPRKLLNTEAFFGQGTRLTVV.

The chain links TRBV2 to TRBJ2-1, with D perhaps being TRBD1 or TRBD2 (6 bases each). Germline CDR1 and CDR2: SNHLY and FYNNEI. The CDR3 totals 14 residues. The V end lost 6 bases, the J end lost 5 bases, and 14 bases lay between the germline ends. The CDR3 protein is CASRGVGGNNEQFF. In nucleotides, the CDR3 is TGTGCCAGCAGGGGGGTAGGGGGGAACAATGAGCAGTTCTTC. The complete variable domain, with remaining parts taken from reference TRBV2 and TRBJ2-1, reads EPEVTQTPSHQVTQMGQEVILRCVPISNHLYFYWYRQILGQKVEFLVSFYNNEISEKSEIFDDQFSVERPDGSNFTLKIRSTKLEDSAMYFCASRGVGGNNEQFFGPGTRLTVL.

This clonotype was seen many times. The V and J genes are TRBV6-5 and TRBJ1-2, with D tentatively TRBD1 (5 bases). Germline V gene data show CDR1 as MNHEY and CDR2 as SVGAGI. The ends were cut back, 0 bases at V and 8 bases at J, with 19 bases in the middle. The CDR3 loop spans 16 amino acids. The CDR3 DNA is TGTGCCAGCAGTTACTCGACGGGGGGACTTAAAGAGGGCTACACCTTC. Its protein is CASSYSTGGLKEGYTF.

This clonotype has ten or more counts. V usage is TRBV18 and J usage is TRBJ1-1; no clear D gene. Germline V CDR1 and CDR2: KGHSH, LQKENI. The CDR3 extends over 12 amino acids. V lost 1 base to trimming and J lost 13 bases, with 13 bases between them. As DNA, the CDR3 is TGTGCCAGCTCACCACAAGGTCCAGAGGGTTTCTTT. It codes for CASSPQGPEGFF.

This clonotype has more than one count but fewer than ten. J is TRBJ2-7 and V is TRBV29-1; D not resolved. Trimming left V 2 bases short and J 2 bases short, with 7 bases between. CDR1 is SQVTM and CDR2 is ANQGSEA in the germline V gene. The CDR3 runs 12 residues. The CDR3 spells CSVERSPYEQYF. DNA of the CDR3: TGCAGCGTTGAAAGGTCACCCTACGAGCAGTACTTC.

This clonotype was seen a single time. A junction boundary mismatches the germline segment, possibly from a read error. The gene calls are TRBV27 and TRBJ2-7, with 15 nucleotides matching TRBD2. The length of the CDR3 is 18 residues. CDR1 and CDR2 (germline): MNHEY, SMNVEV (reference sequence). This CDR3 reads CTSSLSGTSGRTPYEQYF. CDR3 nucleotides: TGTACCAGCAGTTTATCCGGGACTAGCGGGAGGACTCCCTACGAGCAGTACTTC.

This clonotype was detected only a few times. This chain connects TRBV11-2 to TRBJ2-7; possible D gene TRBD2, 5 bases. CDR1 and CDR2 (germline): SGHAT, FQNNGV. With 5 bases removed from V and 3 bases from J, the gap between germline ends came to 17 bases. The CDR3 extends over 15 amino acids. CDR3 DNA: TGTGCCAGCAGCCTAGCCGGAGAAAGTAACTACGAGCAGTACTTC. Encoded protein: CASSLAGESNYEQYF.

The table lists this clonotype with many counts. The CDR3 DNA is TGTGCCAGCAGCTTAGGTCCCATCCCTGACAGCTATGGCTACACCTTC. As protein: CASSLGPIPDSYGYTF. The chain uses TRBV7-2 and TRBJ1-2, with D tentatively TRBD1 (5 bases). The germline gives CDR1 SGHTA, CDR2 FQGNSA. CDR3 size: 16 residues. Between the trimmed V and J ends, which lost 1 base and 4 bases, there was a span of 16 bases.

This clonotype was found many times. V and J are TRBV20-1 and TRBJ2-5; TRBD1 or TRBD2 may be the D gene (5 bases each). Germline CDR1 is DFQATT and CDR2 is SNEGSKA (reference sequence). The length of the CDR3 is 13 residues. V was trimmed by 3 bases and J by 4 bases, leaving 12 bases between them. The CDR3 sequence: CSASIRGRETQYF. The CDR3 DNA reads TGCAGTGCTAGTATCCGGGGACGAGAGACCCAGTACTTC.

In this sample, this clonotype turned up a few times. The chain combines TRBV20-1 with TRBJ2-4, with D possibly TRBD1 on 5 matching bases. The CDR3 sequence is 16 residues long. Looked up from germline, CDR1 is DFQATT and CDR2 is SNEGSKA (reference sequence). With 2 bases removed from V and 4 bases from J, the gap between germline ends came to 18 bases. As DNA, the CDR3 is TGCAGTGCTAGAACCAACCGAACAGGTTTTAAAAACATTCAGTACTTC. Protein sequence: CSARTNRTGFKNIQYF.

This clonotype has just a few counts. The genes are TRBV15 and TRBJ1-4, with 8 bases aligning to TRBD1. The ends lost 6 bases at V and 2 bases at J; junction bases unmatched: 11. The CDR3 is 17 residues long. Germline CDR1 LNHNV, CDR2 YYDKDF (reference sequence). The chain's CDR3 is CATSPRQGSFTNEKLFF. DNA of the CDR3: TGTGCCACCAGTCCTCGACAGGGGTCGTTTACTAATGAAAAACTGTTTTTT.

This clonotype was observed many times. The chain has TRBV7-2 and TRBJ2-7; D is unclear. The V end lost 4 bases, the J end lost 6 bases, and 16 bases lay between the germline ends. Germline-derived CDR1 and CDR2 are SGHTA and FQGNSA. The length of the CDR3 is 14 residues. The chain's CDR3 is CASSSPSLWGEQYF. As DNA, the CDR3 is TGTGCCAGCAGCTCCCCCTCACTCTGGGGCGAGCAGTACTTC. Looking up the rest from reference TRBV7-2 and TRBJ2-7 gives the full variable domain: GAGVSQSPSNKVTEKGKDVELRCDPISGHTALYWYRQSLGQGLEFLIYFQGNSAPDKSGLPSDRFSAERTGGSVSTLTIQRTQQEDSAVYLCASSSPSLWGEQYFGPGTRLTVT.

This chain joins TRBV7-9 and TRBJ2-2, with D possibly TRBD2 on 5 matching bases. The CDR3 extends over 21 amino acids. Germline V gene lookup returns CDR1 SEHNR and CDR2 FQNEAQ (reference sequence). V shed 4 bases and J shed 0 bases, with 27 bases lying between them. CDR3 nucleotide sequence: TGTGCCAGCAGCTCCCCATTGGTGGAGGCCTACCCCACAGCGAACACCGGGGAGCTGTTTTTT. It encodes CASSSPLVEAYPTANTGELFF.

As regards this clonotype: A read error may account for a junction end that differs from germline. V and J are TRBV2 and TRBJ2-4, with a weak D call TRBD2 (6 bases). Looked up from germline, CDR1 is SNHLY and CDR2 is FYNNEI. The CDR3 spans 13 residues. DNA for the CDR3: TGTGCCAGCAGCTCAGAGGAGGGCAACATTCGGTACTTC. It codes for CASSSEEGNIRYF. The full variable domain, with the rest looked up from reference TRBV2 and TRBJ2-4, is EPEVTQTPSHQVTQMGQEVILRCVPISNHLYFYWYRQILGQKVEFLVSFYNNEISEKSEIFDDQFSVERPDGSNFTLKIRSTKLEDSAMYFCASSSEEGNIRYFGAGTRLSVL.

The rearrangement joins TRBV29-1 to TRBJ2-6; D gene unclear. Germline CDR1 is SQVTM and CDR2 is ANQGSEA. Trimming pared 4 bases from V and 0 bases from J, leaving 7 bases between. The CDR3 extends over 14 amino acids. In nucleotides, the CDR3 is TGCAGCGTTGTTGGTATCTCTGGGGCCAACGTCCTGACTTTC. Protein: CSVVGISGANVLTF.

This clonotype has ten or more counts. The gene calls are TRBV7-2 and TRBJ1-5; D call uncertain. The CDR3 loop spans 14 amino acids. In germline, CDR1 is SGHTA, CDR2 FQGNSA. The V end lost 1 base, the J end lost 3 bases, and 7 bases lay between the germline ends. The CDR3 sequence: CASSLDTHNQPQHF. The CDR3 DNA reads TGTGCCAGCAGCTTAGACACTCACAATCAGCCCCAGCATTTT.

The chain joins TRBV6-5 to TRBJ2-3, with a tentative D call TRBD2 (5 bases). The CDR3 runs 17 residues. CDR1 is MNHEY and CDR2 is SVGAGI in the germline V gene. Between the trimmed V and J ends, which lost 0 bases and 6 bases, there was a span of 19 bases. The CDR3 coding sequence is TGTGCCAGCAGTTACTCACGCCAATCACGACTAAGGGATACGCAGTATTTT. It encodes CASSYSRQSRLRDTQYF.

J is TRBJ2-7 and V is TRBV19; 11 bases are shared with TRBD2. The junction had 9 bases not matched to a gene; V was cut back by 3 bases and J by 2 bases. Looked up from germline, CDR1 is LNHDA and CDR2 is SQIVND (reference sequence). The CDR3 is 17 amino acids. The CDR3 DNA is TGTGCCAGTAGTATTCGACTAGCGGGGAGTTCAACCTACGAGCAGTACTTC. Translation gives CASSIRLAGSSTYEQYF.

In its sample, this clonotype was seen a few times. This chain uses TRBV27 with TRBJ1-1, with D hard to call. The CDR3 is made up of 14 amino acids. Germline CDR1 MNHEY, CDR2 SMNVEV (reference sequence). V lost 4 bases and J lost 3, with 12 bases in between. The CDR3 spells CASSSQRGYTEAFF. CDR3 nucleotide sequence: TGTGCCAGCAGTTCTCAGAGAGGGTACACTGAAGCTTTCTTT.

This clonotype has a count of ten or more. The CDR3, as DNA: TGTGCCAGCAGTTTGACTATGGGGCACACCGGGGAGCTGTTTTTT. This sequence encodes CASSLTMGHTGELFF. The chain couples TRBV28 to TRBJ2-2; D tentatively reads TRBD1 or TRBD2 (5 bases each). This CDR3 has 15 amino acids. The germline V gene has CDR1 MDHEN and CDR2 SYDVKM. V dropped 3 bases and J dropped 3 bases, with 11 bases sitting between them.

In its sample, this clonotype was seen many times. This chain connects TRBV6-5 to TRBJ1-2, with D tentatively TRBD1 (6 bases). This CDR3 has 15 amino acids. Germline CDR1 MNHEY, CDR2 SVGAGI. Trimming cost V 0 bases and J 3 bases, with 11 bases left between them. CDR3 residues: CASSYSRQGYYGYTF. CDR3 bases: TGTGCCAGCAGTTACTCGAGGCAGGGGTACTATGGCTACACCTTC.

Comments on this clonotype: A junction end diverges from the germline sequence, so it may reflect a read error. This chain connects TRBV7-9 to TRBJ2-2, with TRBD1 matching 7 bases. Germline CDR1 and CDR2: SEHNR and FQNEAQ (reference sequence). This CDR3 has 15 amino acids. The CDR3 DNA is TGTGCCAGCAGCTTTTCCGGGACAGTCACCAGGGAGCTGTTTTTT. Translated: CASSFSGTVTRELFF.

This chain uses TRBV6-1 with TRBJ2-1; perhaps D is TRBD1 or TRBD2 (5 bases each). The germline V gene encodes CDR1 MNHNS and CDR2 SASEGT. V gave up 6 bases and J gave up 9 bases, with 18 bases separating them. The CDR3 runs 14 residues. Written as DNA, the CDR3 is TGTGCCAGCAGAAATACCGGGGCGACCCGTGAGCAGTTCTTC. Its translation is CASRNTGATREQFF.

This clonotype was found a few times. CDR3: CASSGGTGTGNTIYF. Written as DNA, the CDR3 is TGTGCCAGCAGCGGGGGGACAGGTACTGGAAACACCATATATTTT. The chain employs TRBV9 and TRBJ1-3; TRBD1 matches at 8 bases. The length of the CDR3 is 15 residues. Germline values: CDR1 SGDLS, CDR2 YYNGEE. V shed 3 bases, J shed 2 bases, and the junction held 4 bases outside the gene matches.

V and J are TRBV7-9 and TRBJ1-4; tentative D call: TRBD1 (5 bases). Germline lookup yields CDR1 SEHNR and CDR2 FQNEAQ (reference sequence). Trimming pared 4 bases from V and 1 base from J, leaving 16 bases between. This CDR3 has 17 residues. Written as DNA, the CDR3 is TGTGCCAGCAGCTCCGAACCTGAAGGGGTAACTAATGAAAAACTGTTTTTT. Translated, it gives CASSSEPEGVTNEKLFF.

In regard to this clonotype: A junction boundary mismatches the germline segment, possibly from a read error. This chain connects TRBV28 to TRBJ2-7; D remains ambiguous. The CDR3 totals 11 residues. In germline, CDR1 is MDHEN, CDR2 SYDVKM. The CDR3: CTSMSSYEQYF. CDR3 coding DNA: TGTACCAGCATGAGCTCCTACGAGCAGTACTTC.